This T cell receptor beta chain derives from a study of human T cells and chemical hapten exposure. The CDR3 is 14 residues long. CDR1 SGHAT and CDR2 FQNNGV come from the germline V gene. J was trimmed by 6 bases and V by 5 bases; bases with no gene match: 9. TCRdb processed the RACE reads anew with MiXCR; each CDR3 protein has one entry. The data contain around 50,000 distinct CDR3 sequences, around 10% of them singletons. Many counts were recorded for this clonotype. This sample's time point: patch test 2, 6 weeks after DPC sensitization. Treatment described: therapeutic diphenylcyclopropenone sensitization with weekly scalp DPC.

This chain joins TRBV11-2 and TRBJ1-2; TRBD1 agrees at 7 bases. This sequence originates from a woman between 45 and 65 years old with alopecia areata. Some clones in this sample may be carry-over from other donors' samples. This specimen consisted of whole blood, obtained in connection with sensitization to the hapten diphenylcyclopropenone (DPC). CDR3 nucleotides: TGTGCCAGCAGCGCCTCTTCCGGGACAGATGGCTACACCTTC. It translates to CASSASSGTDGYTF.